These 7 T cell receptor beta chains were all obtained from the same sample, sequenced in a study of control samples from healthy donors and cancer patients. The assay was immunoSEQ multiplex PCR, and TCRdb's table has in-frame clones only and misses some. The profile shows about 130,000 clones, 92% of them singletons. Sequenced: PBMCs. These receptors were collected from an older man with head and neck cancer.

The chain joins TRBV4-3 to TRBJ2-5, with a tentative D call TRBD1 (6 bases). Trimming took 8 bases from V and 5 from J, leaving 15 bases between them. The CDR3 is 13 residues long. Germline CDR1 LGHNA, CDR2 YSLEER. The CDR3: CASSVSQGETQYF. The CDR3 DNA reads TGCGCCAGCTCCGTCTCGCAGGGGGAGACCCAGTACTTC.

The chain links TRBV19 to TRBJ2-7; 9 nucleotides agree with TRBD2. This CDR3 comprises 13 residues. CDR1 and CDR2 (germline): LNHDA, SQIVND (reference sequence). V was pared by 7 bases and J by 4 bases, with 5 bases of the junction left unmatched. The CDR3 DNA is TGTGCCAGTAAGGAAAGCGGGAGGTACGAGCAGTACTTC. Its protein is CASKESGRYEQYF.

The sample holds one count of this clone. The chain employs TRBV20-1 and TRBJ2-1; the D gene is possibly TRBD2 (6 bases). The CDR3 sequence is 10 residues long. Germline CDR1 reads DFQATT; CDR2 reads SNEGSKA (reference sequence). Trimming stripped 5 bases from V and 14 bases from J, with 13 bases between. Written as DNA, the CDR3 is TGCAGTGCTTGGGACTCCCTTGAGTTCTTC. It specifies CSAWDSLEFF.

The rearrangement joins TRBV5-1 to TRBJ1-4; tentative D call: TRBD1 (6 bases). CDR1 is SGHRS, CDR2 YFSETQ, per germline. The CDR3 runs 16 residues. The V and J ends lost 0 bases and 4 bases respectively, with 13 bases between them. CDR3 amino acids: CASSLDRGAFNEKLFF. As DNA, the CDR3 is TGCGCCAGCAGCTTGGATCGGGGGGCCTTTAATGAAAAACTGTTTTTT.

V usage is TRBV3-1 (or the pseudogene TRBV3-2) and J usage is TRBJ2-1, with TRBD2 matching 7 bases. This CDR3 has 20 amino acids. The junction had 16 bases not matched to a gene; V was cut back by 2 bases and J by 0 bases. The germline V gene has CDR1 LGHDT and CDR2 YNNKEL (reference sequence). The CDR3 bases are TGTGCCAGCAGCCAAACCGGGACTACCATACCTCAACTCTCCTACAATGAGCAGTTCTTC. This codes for CASSQTGTTIPQLSYNEQFF.

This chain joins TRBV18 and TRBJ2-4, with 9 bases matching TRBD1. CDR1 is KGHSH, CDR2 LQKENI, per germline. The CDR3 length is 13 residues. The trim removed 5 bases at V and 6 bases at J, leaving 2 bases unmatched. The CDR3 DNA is TGTGCCAGCTCATCGGGACAGGGAAACATTCAGTACTTC. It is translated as CASSSGQGNIQYF.

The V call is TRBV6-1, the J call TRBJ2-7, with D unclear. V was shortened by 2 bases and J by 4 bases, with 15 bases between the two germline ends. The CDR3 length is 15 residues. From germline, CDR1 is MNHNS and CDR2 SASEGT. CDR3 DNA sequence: TGTGCCAGCAGTGAAAACCCGTGGCAGTATTACGAGCAGTACTTC. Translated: CASSENPWQYYEQYF.